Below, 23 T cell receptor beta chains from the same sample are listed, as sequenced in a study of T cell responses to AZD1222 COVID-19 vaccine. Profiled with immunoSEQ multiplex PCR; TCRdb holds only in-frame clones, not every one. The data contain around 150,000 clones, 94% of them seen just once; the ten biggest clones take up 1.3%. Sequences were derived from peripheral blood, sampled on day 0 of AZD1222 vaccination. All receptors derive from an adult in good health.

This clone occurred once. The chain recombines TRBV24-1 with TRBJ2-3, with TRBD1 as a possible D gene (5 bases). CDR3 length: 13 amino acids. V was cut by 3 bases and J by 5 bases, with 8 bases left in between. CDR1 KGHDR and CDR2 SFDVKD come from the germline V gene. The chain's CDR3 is CATSDGAQDTQYF. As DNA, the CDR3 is TGTGCCACCAGTGATGGGGCACAAGATACGCAGTATTTT.

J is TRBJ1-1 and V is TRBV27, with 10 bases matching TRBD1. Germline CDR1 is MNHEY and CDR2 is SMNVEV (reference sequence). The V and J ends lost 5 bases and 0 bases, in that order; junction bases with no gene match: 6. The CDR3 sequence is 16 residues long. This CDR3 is CASSIRTGGMNTEAFF. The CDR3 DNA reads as TGTGCCAGCAGTATAAGGACAGGGGGGATGAACACTGAAGCTTTCTTT.

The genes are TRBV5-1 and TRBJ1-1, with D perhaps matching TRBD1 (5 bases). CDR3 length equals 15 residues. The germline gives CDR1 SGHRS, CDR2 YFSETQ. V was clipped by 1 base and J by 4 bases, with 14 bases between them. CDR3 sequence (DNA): TGCGCCAGCAGCTTGACCCCGGGGGTTCGCACTGAAGCTTTCTTT. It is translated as CASSLTPGVRTEAFF.

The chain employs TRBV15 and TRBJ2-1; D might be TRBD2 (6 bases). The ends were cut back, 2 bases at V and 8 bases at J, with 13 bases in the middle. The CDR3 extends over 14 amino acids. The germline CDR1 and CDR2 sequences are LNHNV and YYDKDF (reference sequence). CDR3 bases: TGTGCCACCAGCAGACCTAGCGTCCGGTATGAGCAGTTCTTC. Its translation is CATSRPSVRYEQFF. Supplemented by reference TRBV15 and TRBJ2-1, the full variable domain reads DAMVIQNPRYQVTQFGKPVTLSCSQTLNHNVMYWYQQKSSQAPKLLFHYYDKDFNNEADTPDNFQSRRPNTSFCFLDIRSPGLGDTAMYLCATSRPSVRYEQFFGPGTRLTVL.

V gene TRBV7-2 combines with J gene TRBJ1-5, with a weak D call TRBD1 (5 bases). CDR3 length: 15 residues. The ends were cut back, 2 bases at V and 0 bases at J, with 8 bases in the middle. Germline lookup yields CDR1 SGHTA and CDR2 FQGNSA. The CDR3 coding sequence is TGTGCCAGCAGCTTATGGGGGGTTAGCAATCAGCCCCAGCATTTT. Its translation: CASSLWGVSNQPQHF. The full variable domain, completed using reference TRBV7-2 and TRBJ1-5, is GAGVSQSPSNKVTEKGKDVELRCDPISGHTALYWYRQSLGQGLEFLIYFQGNSAPDKSGLPSDRFSAERTGGSVSTLTIQRTQQEDSAVYLCASSLWGVSNQPQHFGDGTRLSIL.

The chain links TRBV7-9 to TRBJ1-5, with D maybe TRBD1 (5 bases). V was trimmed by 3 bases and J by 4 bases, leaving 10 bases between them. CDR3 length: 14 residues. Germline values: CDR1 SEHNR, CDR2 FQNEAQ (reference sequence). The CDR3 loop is CASSLVGVNQPQHF. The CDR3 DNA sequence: TGTGCCAGCAGCTTGGTAGGGGTGAATCAGCCCCAGCATTTT.

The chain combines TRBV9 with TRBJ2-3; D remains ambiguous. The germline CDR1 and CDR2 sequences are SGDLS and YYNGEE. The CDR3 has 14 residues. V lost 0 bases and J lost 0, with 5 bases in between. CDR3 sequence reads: CASSVGPSTDTQYF. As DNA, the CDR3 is TGTGCCAGCAGCGTAGGTCCCAGCACAGATACGCAGTATTTT. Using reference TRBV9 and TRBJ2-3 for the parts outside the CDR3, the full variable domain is DSGVTQTPKHLITATGQRVTLRCSPRSGDLSVYWYQQSLDQGLQFLIQYYNGEERAKGNILERFSAQQFPDLHSELNLSSLELGDSALYFCASSVGPSTDTQYFGPGTRLTVL.

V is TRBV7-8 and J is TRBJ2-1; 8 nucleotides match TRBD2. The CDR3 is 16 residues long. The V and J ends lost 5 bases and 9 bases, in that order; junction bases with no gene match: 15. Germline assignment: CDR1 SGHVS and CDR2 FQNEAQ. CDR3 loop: CASSRTNSGVVGEQFF. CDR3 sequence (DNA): TGTGCCAGCAGCCGTACTAATAGCGGGGTAGTCGGTGAGCAGTTCTTC.

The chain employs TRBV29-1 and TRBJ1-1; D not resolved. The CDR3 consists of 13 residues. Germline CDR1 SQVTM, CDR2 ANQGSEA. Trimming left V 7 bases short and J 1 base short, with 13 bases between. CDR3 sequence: CSAMRQENTEAFF. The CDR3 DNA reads TGCAGCGCCATGAGGCAAGAGAACACTGAAGCTTTCTTT.

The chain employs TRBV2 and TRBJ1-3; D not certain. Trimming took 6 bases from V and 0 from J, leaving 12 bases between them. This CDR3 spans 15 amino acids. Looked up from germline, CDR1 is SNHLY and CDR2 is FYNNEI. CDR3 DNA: TGTGCCAGCAGCGCCACAGTAAACTCTGGAAACACCATATATTTT. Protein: CASSATVNSGNTIYF.

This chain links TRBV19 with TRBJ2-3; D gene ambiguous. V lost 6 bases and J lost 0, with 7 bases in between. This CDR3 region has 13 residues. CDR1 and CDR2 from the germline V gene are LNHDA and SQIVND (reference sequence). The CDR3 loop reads CASSLVSTDTQYF. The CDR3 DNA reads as TGTGCCAGTAGCCTAGTAAGCACAGATACGCAGTATTTT.

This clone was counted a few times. The CDR3 DNA is TGCGCCAGCAGCCAAGCCGCCATCACAGGGGCCGGGCCCCATGGCTACACCTTC. Protein: CASSQAAITGAGPHGYTF. This chain connects TRBV4-1 to TRBJ1-2; 7 bases fit TRBD1. Per the germline V gene, CDR1 is MGHRA and CDR2 is YSYEKL. V lost 1 base to trimming and J lost 6 bases; unmatched junction nucleotides: 17. The CDR3 loop spans 18 amino acids.

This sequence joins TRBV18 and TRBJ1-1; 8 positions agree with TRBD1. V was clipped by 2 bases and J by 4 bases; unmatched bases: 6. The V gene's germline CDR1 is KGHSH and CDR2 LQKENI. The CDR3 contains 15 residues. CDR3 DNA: TGTGCCAGCTCACCAGGACAGGGCGGCGGCACTGAAGCTTTCTTT. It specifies CASSPGQGGGTEAFF.

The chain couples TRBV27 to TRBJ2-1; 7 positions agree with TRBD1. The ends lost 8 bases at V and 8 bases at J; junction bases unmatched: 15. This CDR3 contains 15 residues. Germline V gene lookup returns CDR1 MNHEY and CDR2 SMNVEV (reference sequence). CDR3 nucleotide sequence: TGTGCCAGCGCGATACAGGGGATGCTAGGGCATGAGCAGTTCTTC. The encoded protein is CASAIQGMLGHEQFF.

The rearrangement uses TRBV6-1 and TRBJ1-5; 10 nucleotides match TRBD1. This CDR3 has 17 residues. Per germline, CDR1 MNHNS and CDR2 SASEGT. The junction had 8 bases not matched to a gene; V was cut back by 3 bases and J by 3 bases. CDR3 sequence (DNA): TGTGCCAGCAGTGAGGCCAGGGACAGGGGATACAATCAGCCCCAGCATTTT. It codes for CASSEARDRGYNQPQHF.

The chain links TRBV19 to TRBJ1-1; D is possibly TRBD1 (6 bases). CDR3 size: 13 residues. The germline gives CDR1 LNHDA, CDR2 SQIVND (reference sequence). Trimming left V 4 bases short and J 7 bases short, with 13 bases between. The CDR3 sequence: CASSSGGADEAFF. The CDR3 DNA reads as TGTGCCAGTAGTAGCGGGGGGGCCGATGAAGCTTTCTTT.

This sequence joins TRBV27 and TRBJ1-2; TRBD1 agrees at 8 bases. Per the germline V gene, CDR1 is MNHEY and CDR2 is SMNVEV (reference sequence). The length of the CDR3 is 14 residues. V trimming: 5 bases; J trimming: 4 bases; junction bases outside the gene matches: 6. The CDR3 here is CASSARGRGYGYTF. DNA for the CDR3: TGTGCCAGCAGTGCCAGGGGGCGCGGCTATGGCTACACCTTC.

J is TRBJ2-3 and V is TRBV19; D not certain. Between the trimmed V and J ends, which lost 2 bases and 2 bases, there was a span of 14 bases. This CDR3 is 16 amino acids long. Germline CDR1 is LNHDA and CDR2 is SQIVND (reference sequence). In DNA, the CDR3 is TGTGCCAGTAGTATAAGGGCTGACAAGCTCACAGATACGCAGTATTTT. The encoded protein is CASSIRADKLTDTQYF.

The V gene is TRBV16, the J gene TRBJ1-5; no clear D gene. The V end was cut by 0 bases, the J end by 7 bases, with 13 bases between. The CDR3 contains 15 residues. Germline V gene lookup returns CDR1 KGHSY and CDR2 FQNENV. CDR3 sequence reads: CASSQSQGSGQPQHF. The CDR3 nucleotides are TGTGCCAGCAGCCAATCGCAAGGCTCGGGGCAGCCCCAGCATTTT.

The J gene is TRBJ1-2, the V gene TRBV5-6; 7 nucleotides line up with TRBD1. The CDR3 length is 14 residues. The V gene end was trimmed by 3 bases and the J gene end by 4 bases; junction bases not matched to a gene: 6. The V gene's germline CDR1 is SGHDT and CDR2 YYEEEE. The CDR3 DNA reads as TGTGCCAGCAGCTGGGGACAGCACTCCTATGGCTACACCTTC. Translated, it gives CASSWGQHSYGYTF.

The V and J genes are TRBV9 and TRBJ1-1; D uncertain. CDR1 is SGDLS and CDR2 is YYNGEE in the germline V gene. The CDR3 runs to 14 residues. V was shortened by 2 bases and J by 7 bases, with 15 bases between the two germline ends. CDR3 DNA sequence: TGTGCCAGCAGCGTCCCCCCGTCGGGAGGTGAAGCTTTCTTT. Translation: CASSVPPSGGEAFF.

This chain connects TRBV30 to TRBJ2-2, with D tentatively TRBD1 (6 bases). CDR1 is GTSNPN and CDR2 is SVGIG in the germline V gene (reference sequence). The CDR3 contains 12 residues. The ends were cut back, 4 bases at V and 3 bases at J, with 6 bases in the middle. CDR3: CAWNRDTGELFF. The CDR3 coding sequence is TGTGCCTGGAACAGGGACACCGGGGAGCTGTTTTTT. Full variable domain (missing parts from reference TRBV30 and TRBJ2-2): SQTIHQWPATLVQPVGSPLSLECTVEGTSNPNLYWYRQAAGRGLQLLFYSVGIGQISSEVPQNLSASRPQDRQFILSSKKLLLSDSGFYLCAWNRDTGELFFGEGSRLTVL.

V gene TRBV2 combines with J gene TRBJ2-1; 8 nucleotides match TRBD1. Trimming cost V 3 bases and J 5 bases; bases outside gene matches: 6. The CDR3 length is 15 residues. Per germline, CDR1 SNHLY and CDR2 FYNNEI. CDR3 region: CASSDLGQANNEQFF. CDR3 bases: TGTGCCAGCAGTGACCTGGGACAGGCAAACAATGAGCAGTTCTTC. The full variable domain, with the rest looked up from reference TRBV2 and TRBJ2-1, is EPEVTQTPSHQVTQMGQEVILRCVPISNHLYFYWYRQILGQKVEFLVSFYNNEISEKSEIFDDQFSVERPDGSNFTLKIRSTKLEDSAMYFCASSDLGQANNEQFFGPGTRLTVL.